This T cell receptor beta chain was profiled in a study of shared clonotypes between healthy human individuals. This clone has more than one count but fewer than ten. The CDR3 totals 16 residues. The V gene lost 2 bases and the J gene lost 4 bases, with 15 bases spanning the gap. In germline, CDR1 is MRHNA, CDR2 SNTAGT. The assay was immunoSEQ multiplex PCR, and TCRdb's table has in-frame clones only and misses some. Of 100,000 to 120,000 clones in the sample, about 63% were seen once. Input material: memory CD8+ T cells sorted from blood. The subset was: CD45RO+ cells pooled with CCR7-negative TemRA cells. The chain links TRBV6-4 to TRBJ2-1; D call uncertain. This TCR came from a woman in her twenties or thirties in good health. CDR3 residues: CASSDTLVGDYNEQFF. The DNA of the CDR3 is TGTGCCAGCAGTGACACGTTGGTGGGTGATTACAATGAGCAGTTCTTC.